This T cell receptor (beta chain) was found in a study of response to subunit inactivated influenza vaccine. The CDR3 is 16 residues long. Germline-derived CDR1 and CDR2 are SGHVS and FQNEAQ. V lost 1 base to trimming and J lost 3 bases; unmatched junction nucleotides: 4. This clonotype was picked up a small number of times. Its antigen remains unidentified. TCRdb recomputed calls from the RT-PCR reads with MiXCR, one row per CDR3 protein. The data show a few hundred thousand distinct CDR3 sequences, roughly 11% seen once. Study-wide results and limits: Authors suggested that a seasonal influenza vaccination recruits few new T cells each time.

This chain links TRBV7-8 with TRBJ2-1; TRBD1 matches at 9 bases. This TCR was recovered from a man aged 50 or older who received an inactivated influenza vaccine. This sample comprised PBMCs from blood, obtained 40 to 50 days after vaccination. The CDR3 sequence: CASSLVVTGGYNEQFF. CDR3 sequence (DNA): TGTGCCAGCAGCTTAGTGGTGACAGGGGGCTACAATGAGCAGTTCTTC.